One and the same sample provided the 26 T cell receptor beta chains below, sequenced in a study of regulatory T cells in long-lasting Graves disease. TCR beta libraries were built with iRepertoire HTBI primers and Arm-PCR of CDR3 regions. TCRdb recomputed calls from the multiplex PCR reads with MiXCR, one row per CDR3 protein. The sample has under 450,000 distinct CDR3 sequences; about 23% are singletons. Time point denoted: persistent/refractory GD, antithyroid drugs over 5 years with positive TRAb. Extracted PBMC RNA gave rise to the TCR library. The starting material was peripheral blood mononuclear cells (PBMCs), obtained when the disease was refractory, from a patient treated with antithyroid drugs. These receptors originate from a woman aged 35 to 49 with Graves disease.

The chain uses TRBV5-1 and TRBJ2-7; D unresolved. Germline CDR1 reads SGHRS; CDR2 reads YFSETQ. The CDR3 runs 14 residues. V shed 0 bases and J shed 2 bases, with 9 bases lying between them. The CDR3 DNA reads TGCGCCAGCAGCTTGGATACAACCACCTACGAGCAGTACTTC. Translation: CASSLDTTTYEQYF.

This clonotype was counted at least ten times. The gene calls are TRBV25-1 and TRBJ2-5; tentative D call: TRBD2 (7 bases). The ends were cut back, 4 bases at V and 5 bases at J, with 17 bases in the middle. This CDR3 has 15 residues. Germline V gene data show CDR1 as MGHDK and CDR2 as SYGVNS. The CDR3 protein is CASSVVYGGQETQYF. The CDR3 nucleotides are TGTGCCAGCAGTGTGGTTTACGGGGGGCAGGAGACCCAGTACTTC.

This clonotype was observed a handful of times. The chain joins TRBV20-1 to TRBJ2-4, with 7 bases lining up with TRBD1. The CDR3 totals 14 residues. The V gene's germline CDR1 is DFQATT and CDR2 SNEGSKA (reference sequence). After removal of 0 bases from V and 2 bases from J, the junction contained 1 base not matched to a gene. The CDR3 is CSARDRGTKNIQYF. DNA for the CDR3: TGCAGTGCTAGAGACAGGGGGACCAAAAACATTCAGTACTTC.

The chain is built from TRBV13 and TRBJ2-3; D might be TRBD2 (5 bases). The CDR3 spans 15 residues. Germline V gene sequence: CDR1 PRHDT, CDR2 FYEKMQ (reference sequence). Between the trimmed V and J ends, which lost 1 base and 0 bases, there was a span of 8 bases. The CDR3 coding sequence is TGTGCCAGCAGCTTAGAGGAGGATAGCACAGATACGCAGTATTTT. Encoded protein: CASSLEEDSTDTQYF.

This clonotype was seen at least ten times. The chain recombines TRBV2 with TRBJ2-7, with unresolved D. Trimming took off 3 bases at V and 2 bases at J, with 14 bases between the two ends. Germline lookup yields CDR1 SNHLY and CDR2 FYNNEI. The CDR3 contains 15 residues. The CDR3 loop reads CASSDEWRVAYEQYF. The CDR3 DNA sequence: TGTGCCAGCAGTGACGAGTGGAGAGTAGCCTACGAGCAGTACTTC.

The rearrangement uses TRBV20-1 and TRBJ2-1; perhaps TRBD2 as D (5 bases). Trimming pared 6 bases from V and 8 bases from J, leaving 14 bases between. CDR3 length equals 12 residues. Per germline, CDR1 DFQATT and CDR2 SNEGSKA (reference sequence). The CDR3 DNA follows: TGCAGTGCAGACCGGGGTGGCGATGAGCAGTTCTTC. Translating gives CSADRGGDEQFF.

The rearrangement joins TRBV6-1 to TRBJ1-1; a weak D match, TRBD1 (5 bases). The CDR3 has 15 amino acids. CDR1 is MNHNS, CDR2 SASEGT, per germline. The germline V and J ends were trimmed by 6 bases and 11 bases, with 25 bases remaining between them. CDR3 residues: CASRLARDPPAGAFF. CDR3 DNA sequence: TGTGCCAGCAGACTAGCCCGGGACCCTCCTGCGGGGGCTTTCTTT.

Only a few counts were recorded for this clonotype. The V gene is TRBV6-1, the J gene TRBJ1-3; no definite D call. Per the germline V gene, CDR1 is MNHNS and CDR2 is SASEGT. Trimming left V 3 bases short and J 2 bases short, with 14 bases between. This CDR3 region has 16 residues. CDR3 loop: CASSDTLVGTGNTIYF. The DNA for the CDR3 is TGTGCCAGCAGTGATACCCTGGTGGGGACTGGAAACACCATATATTTT.

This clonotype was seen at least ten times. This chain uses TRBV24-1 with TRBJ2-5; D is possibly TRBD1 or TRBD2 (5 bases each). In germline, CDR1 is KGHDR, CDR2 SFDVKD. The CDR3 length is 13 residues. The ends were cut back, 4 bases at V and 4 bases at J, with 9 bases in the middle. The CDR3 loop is CATSDFGGETQYF. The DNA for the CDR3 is TGTGCCACCAGTGACTTTGGGGGAGAGACCCAGTACTTC.

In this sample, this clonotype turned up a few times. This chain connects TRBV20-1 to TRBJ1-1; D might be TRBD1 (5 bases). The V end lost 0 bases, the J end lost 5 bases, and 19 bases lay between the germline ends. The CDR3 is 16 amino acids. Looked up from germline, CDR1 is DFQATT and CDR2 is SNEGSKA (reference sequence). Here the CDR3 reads CSARDLGQLEGTEAFF. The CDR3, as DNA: TGCAGTGCTAGAGATCTTGGACAACTTGAAGGGACTGAAGCTTTCTTT.

The CDR3 DNA follows: TGCAGCGTTGAAGATTACCAGGGTCTAAACTACGAGCAGTACTTC. Protein: CSVEDYQGLNYEQYF. The chain links TRBV29-1 to TRBJ2-7, with D tentatively TRBD1 (5 bases). CDR1 is SQVTM, CDR2 ANQGSEA, per germline. With 0 bases removed from V and 3 bases from J, the gap between germline ends came to 15 bases. The CDR3 totals 15 residues.

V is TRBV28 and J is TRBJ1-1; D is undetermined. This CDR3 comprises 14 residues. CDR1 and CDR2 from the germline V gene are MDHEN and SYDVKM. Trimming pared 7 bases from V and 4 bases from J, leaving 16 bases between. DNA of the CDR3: TGTGCCAGCACCCCTGGACTCCGGAGCACTGAAGCTTTCTTT. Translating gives CASTPGLRSTEAFF.

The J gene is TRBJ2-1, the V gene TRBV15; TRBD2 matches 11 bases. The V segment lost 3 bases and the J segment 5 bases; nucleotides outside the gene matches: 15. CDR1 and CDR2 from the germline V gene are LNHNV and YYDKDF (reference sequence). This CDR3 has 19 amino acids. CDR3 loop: CATSRDELAGVALDNEQFF. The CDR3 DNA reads TGTGCCACCAGCAGGGATGAACTAGCGGGAGTGGCATTGGACAATGAGCAGTTCTTC.

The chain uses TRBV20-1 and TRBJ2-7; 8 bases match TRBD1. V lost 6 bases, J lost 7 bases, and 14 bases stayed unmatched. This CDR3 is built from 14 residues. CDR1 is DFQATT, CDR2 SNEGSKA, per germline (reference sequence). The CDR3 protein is CSASGGQGLREQYF. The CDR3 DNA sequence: TGCAGTGCGAGTGGAGGACAGGGCCTTCGTGAGCAGTACTTC.

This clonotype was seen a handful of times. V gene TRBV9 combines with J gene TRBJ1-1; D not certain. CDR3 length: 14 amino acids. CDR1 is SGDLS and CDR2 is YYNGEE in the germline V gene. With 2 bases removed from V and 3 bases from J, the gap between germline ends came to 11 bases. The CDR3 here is CASSVGDPYTEAFF. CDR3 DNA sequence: TGTGCCAGCAGCGTCGGCGATCCCTACACTGAAGCTTTCTTT.

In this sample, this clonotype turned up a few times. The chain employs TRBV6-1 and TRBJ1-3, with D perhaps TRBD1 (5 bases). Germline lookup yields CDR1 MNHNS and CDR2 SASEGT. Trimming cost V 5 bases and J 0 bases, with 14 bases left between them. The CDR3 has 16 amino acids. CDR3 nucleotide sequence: TGTGCCAGCAGTCCTAGCCGACAGCACTCTGGAAACACCATATATTTT. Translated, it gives CASSPSRQHSGNTIYF.

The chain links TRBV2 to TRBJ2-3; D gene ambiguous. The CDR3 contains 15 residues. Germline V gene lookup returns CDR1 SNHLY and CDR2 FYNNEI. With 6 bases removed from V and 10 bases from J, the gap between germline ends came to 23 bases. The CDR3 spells CASRTPRHSLSAQYF. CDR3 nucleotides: TGTGCCAGCAGGACACCCCGGCACTCCCTAAGTGCGCAGTATTTT.

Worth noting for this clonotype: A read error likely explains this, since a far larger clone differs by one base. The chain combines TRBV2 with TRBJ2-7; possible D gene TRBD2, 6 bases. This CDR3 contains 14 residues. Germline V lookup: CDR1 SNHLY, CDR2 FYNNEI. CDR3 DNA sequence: TGTGCCAGCAGCGAAGGTTTACGGGGGTACGAGCAGTACTTC. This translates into CASSEGLRGYEQYF. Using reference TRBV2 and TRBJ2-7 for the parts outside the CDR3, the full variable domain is EPEVTQTPSHQVTQMGQEVILRCVPISNHLYFYWYRQILGQKVEFLVSFYNNEISEKSEIFDDQFSVERPDGSNFTLKIRSTKLEDSAMYFCASSEGLRGYEQYFGPGTRLTVT.

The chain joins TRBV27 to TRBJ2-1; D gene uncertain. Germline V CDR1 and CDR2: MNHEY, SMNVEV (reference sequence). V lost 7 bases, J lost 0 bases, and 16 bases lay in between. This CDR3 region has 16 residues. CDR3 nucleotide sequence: TGTGCCAGCATGAAGAGGACCAAAAGCTCCTACAATGAGCAGTTCTTC. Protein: CASMKRTKSSYNEQFF.

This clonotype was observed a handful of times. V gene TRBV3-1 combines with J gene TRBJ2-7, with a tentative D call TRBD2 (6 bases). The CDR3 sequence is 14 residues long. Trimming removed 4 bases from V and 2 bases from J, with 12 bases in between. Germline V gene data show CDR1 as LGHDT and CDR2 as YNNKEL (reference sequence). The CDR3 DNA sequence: TGTGCCAGCAGCCTAGGGGAGGCGACCTACGAGCAGTACTTC. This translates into CASSLGEATYEQYF.

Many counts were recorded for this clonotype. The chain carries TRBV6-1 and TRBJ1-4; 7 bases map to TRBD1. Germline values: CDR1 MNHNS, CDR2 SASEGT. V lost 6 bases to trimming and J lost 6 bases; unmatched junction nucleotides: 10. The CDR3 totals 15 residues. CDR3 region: CASRGQSPGYEKLFF. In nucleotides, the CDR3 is TGTGCCAGCAGGGGACAGTCCCCTGGGTATGAAAAACTGTTTTTT.

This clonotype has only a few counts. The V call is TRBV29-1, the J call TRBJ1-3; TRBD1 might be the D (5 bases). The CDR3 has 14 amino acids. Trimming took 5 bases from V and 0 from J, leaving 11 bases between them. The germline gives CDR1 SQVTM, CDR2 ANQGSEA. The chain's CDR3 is CSVTRGISGNTIYF. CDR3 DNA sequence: TGCAGCGTTACACGGGGGATCTCTGGAAACACCATATATTTT.

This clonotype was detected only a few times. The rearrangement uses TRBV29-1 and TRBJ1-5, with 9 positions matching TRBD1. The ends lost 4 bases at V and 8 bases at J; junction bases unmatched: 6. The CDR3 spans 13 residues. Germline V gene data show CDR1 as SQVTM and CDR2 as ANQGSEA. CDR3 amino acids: CSVAQGAIEPQHF. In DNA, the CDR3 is TGCAGCGTTGCACAGGGGGCAATAGAGCCCCAGCATTTT.

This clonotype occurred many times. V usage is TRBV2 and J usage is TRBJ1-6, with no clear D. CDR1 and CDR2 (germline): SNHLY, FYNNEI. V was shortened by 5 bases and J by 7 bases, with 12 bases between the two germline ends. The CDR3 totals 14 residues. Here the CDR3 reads CASSIGRRNSPLHF. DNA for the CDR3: TGTGCCAGCAGTATCGGACGGCGGAATTCACCCCTCCACTTT.

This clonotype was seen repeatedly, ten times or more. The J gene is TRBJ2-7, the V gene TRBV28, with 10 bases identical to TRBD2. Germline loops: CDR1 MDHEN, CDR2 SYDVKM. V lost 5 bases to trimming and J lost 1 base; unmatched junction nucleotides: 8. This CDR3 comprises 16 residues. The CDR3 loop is CASSLTAGGLSYEQYF. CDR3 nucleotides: TGTGCCAGCAGTCTCACAGCGGGAGGGTTGTCCTACGAGCAGTACTTC.

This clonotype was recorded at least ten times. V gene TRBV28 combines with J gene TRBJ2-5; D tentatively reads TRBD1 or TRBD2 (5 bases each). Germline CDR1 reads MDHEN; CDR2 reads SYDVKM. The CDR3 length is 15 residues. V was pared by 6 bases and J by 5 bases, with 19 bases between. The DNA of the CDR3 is TGTGCCAGCAGATCTCCGGGACGACTAAGGGAGACCCAGTACTTC. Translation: CASRSPGRLRETQYF. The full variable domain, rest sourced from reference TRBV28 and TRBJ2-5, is DVKVTQSSRYLVKRTGEKVFLECVQDMDHENMFWYRQDPGLGLRLIYFSYDVKMKEKGDIPEGYSVSREKKERFSLILESASTNQTSMYLCASRSPGRLRETQYFGPGTRLLVL.